This passage covers 30 T cell receptor beta chains from one sample sequenced in a study of T-cell reconstitution after alpha-beta-depleted transplantation in children. A library of TCRbeta sequences, prepared with unique molecular identifiers, was generated. TCRdb analysed the PCR reads with MiXCR anew, one entry per CDR3 protein. The table has a few hundred thousand distinct CDR3 sequences, more than 20% seen once. This specimen was PBMCs, taken before TCRalphabeta/CD19-depleted stem cell transplant. These receptors originate from a boy under two years old with Wiskott-Aldrich syndrome, due to receive a stem cell transplant.

This clonotype was picked up a small number of times. The CDR3 loop reads CSAGIAVRETQYF. In DNA form, the CDR3 reads TGCAGTGCGGGAATAGCGGTACGAGAGACCCAGTACTTC. The V and J genes are TRBV20-1 and TRBJ2-5; D possibly corresponds to TRBD2 (6 bases). CDR1 and CDR2 (germline): DFQATT, SNEGSKA (reference sequence). Trimming took off 6 bases at V and 4 bases at J, with 15 bases between the two ends. CDR3 size: 13 residues.

The chain couples TRBV24-1 to TRBJ2-3, with 10 bases aligning to TRBD1. Germline CDR1 KGHDR, CDR2 SFDVKD. After removal of 3 bases from V and 2 bases from J, the junction contained 4 bases not matched to a gene. The CDR3 consists of 16 residues. In DNA form, the CDR3 reads TGTGCCACCAGTGATGCCGGGACAGGGGCCACAGATACGCAGTATTTT. Its translation: CATSDAGTGATDTQYF.

This clonotype turned up a few times. The genes are TRBV10-3 and TRBJ2-7, with 12 bases matching TRBD2. Trimming took 5 bases from V and 4 from J; bases not matched to a gene: 6. The CDR3 covers 15 residues. Per germline, CDR1 ENHRY and CDR2 SYGVKD. CDR3 DNA: TGTGCCATCAGTATGACTAGCGGGGGCAGTTACGAGCAGTACTTC. Protein sequence: CAISMTSGGSYEQYF.

In its sample, this clonotype was seen a few times. The chain carries TRBV12-3 or TRBV12-4 and TRBJ2-1; tentative D call: TRBD2 (6 bases). V gave up 5 bases and J gave up 5 bases, with 13 bases separating them. The CDR3 contains 14 residues. The CDR3 DNA follows: TGTGCCAGCAGTCCAGGCGTAGCGGACAATGAGCAGTTCTTC. As protein: CASSPGVADNEQFF.

The V gene is TRBV5-1, the J gene TRBJ2-1; 8 positions agree with TRBD2. The V and J ends lost 1 base and 4 bases, in that order; junction bases with no gene match: 7. This CDR3 is built from 16 residues. Germline V CDR1 and CDR2: SGHRS, YFSETQ. This CDR3 is CASSLIAGGWYNEQFF. The CDR3 DNA sequence: TGCGCCAGCAGCTTGATCGCGGGAGGATGGTACAATGAGCAGTTCTTC.

This chain uses TRBV5-1 with TRBJ2-7; D is possibly TRBD1 (5 bases). Trimming left V 0 bases short and J 3 bases short, with 10 bases between. Per the germline V gene, CDR1 is SGHRS and CDR2 is YFSETQ. The CDR3 is made up of 14 amino acids. The CDR3 DNA is TGCGCCAGCAGCTTGGAGGCAGGGCGCTACGAGCAGTACTTC. Translation gives CASSLEAGRYEQYF. Combining the CDR3 with reference TRBV5-1 and TRBJ2-7 gives the whole variable domain KAGVTQTPRYLIKTRGQQVTLSCSPISGHRSVSWYQQTPGQGLQFLFEYFSETQRNKGNFPGRFSGRQFSNSRSEMNVSTLELGDSALYLCASSLEAGRYEQYFGPGTRLTVT.

This sequence joins TRBV10-3 and TRBJ2-7, with 12 bases lining up with TRBD2. Losses at the gene ends were 6 bases for V and 6 bases for J; bases not matched to a gene: 6. This CDR3 region has 14 residues. CDR1 is ENHRY, CDR2 SYGVKD, per germline. The CDR3 bases are TGTGCCATCAGCCGACTAGCGGGAGATGGCGAGCAGTACTTC. It is translated as CAISRLAGDGEQYF.

The sample holds a few counts of this clonotype. The J gene is TRBJ2-3, the V gene TRBV18; 7 positions match TRBD1. Unmatched junction bases numbered 8, after V lost 3 bases and J lost 2 bases. The germline gives CDR1 KGHSH, CDR2 LQKENI. This CDR3 comprises 16 residues. CDR3 protein: CASSPNPGTVTDTQYF. The CDR3 DNA is TGTGCCAGCTCACCGAACCCTGGGACAGTCACAGATACGCAGTATTTT.

The chain has TRBV5-1 and TRBJ2-5; 7 positions agree with TRBD1. Germline loops: CDR1 SGHRS, CDR2 YFSETQ. The CDR3 is 15 amino acids. The trim removed 4 bases at V and 5 bases at J, leaving 11 bases unmatched. This chain's CDR3 is CASSPTHDRAETQYF. The CDR3 coding sequence is TGCGCCAGCAGCCCCACCCACGACAGGGCTGAGACCCAGTACTTC.

This clonotype was counted a few times. V gene TRBV5-1 combines with J gene TRBJ1-5; 8 bases match TRBD1. This CDR3 is built from 17 residues. Per the germline V gene, CDR1 is SGHRS and CDR2 is YFSETQ. J gave up 3 bases and V 6 bases, and 14 bases lay outside the gene matches. The CDR3 region is CASIPYPTGVDNQPQHF. CDR3 bases: TGCGCCAGCATCCCCTACCCGACAGGGGTGGACAATCAGCCCCAGCATTTT.

The V call is TRBV6-2 or TRBV6-3, the J call TRBJ2-1, with 7 bases lining up with TRBD2. J gave up 0 bases and V 6 bases, and 8 bases lay outside the gene matches. The CDR3 is made up of 16 amino acids. From germline, CDR1 is MNHEY and CDR2 SVGEGT. CDR3: CASRPSSGNSYNEQFF. CDR3 bases: TGTGCCAGCAGACCTTCGAGCGGGAACTCCTACAATGAGCAGTTCTTC.

V is TRBV7-8 and J is TRBJ2-7; D might be TRBD1 or TRBD2, each matching 5 bases. Germline V gene data show CDR1 as SGHVS and CDR2 as FQNEAQ. CDR3 length: 15 residues. The ends were cut back, 4 bases at V and 0 bases at J, with 13 bases in the middle. The CDR3 loop reads CASSSNVGASYEQYF. CDR3 coding DNA: TGTGCCAGCAGCTCCAACGTCGGGGCCTCCTACGAGCAGTACTTC.

The V call is TRBV12-3 or TRBV12-4, the J call TRBJ1-1; the match to TRBD1 covers 10 bases. J lost 3 bases, V lost 5 bases, and 9 bases had no gene match. This CDR3 is 16 amino acids long. CDR3 coding DNA: TGTGCCAGCAGTCCTACCCTTGGACAGGGGGACACTGAAGCTTTCTTT. This codes for CASSPTLGQGDTEAFF.

This chain connects TRBV10-3 to TRBJ1-3; D ambiguous. The germline gives CDR1 ENHRY, CDR2 SYGVKD. This CDR3 spans 10 amino acids. Deletions cut 10 bases from V and 0 bases from J, with 1 base between. The DNA for the CDR3 is TGTGCCACCTCTGGAAACACCATATATTTT. Protein product: CATSGNTIYF.

CDR3 nucleotides: TGCGCCAGCAGCCAAGCTACAGGCCGGGAGACCCAGTACTTC. Amino acids: CASSQATGRETQYF. The chain links TRBV4-1 to TRBJ2-5; D possibly corresponds to TRBD1 (5 bases). This CDR3 has 14 amino acids. Germline V gene lookup returns CDR1 MGHRA and CDR2 YSYEKL. Trimming removed 1 base from V and 5 bases from J, with 11 bases in between.

This clonotype was counted a few times. This chain uses TRBV5-1 with TRBJ2-3; 9 nucleotides agree with TRBD2. The CDR3 totals 17 residues. Germline CDR1 SGHRS, CDR2 YFSETQ. V lost 4 bases to trimming and J lost 1 base; unmatched junction nucleotides: 10. Here the CDR3 DNA reads TGCGCCAGCAGCCCTTCGATAGCGGGAGCTCGCACAGATACGCAGTATTTT. The encoded protein is CASSPSIAGARTDTQYF.

The rearrangement joins TRBV25-1 to TRBJ2-7, with D possibly TRBD1 on 5 matching bases. Trimming pared 5 bases from V and 5 bases from J, leaving 13 bases between. CDR1 is MGHDK, CDR2 SYGVNS, per germline. The CDR3 is 13 residues long. CDR3 region: CASSSRASDEQYF. The CDR3 DNA reads as TGTGCCAGCAGTAGCAGGGCATCTGACGAGCAGTACTTC.

Comments on this clonotype: Being one base from a much bigger clone, this may be a read error. CDR3 in amino acids: CASSLHGGELFF. CDR3 sequence (DNA): TGTGCCAGCAGCCTACATGGCGGGGAGCTGTTTTTT. The rearrangement links TRBV12-3 or TRBV12-4 to TRBJ2-2; D is undetermined. Trimming took off 6 bases at V and 7 bases at J, with 9 bases between the two ends. CDR3 length: 12 amino acids.

The gene calls are TRBV7-6 and TRBJ2-2; TRBD2 might be the D (6 bases). The ends were cut back, 1 base at V and 5 bases at J, with 14 bases in the middle. CDR1 and CDR2 (germline): SGHVS, FNYEAQ. The CDR3 runs 16 residues. The CDR3 DNA sequence: TGTGCCAGCAGCTTAGGGGGACTTTCGAGTACCGGGGAGCTGTTTTTT. It translates to CASSLGGLSSTGELFF.

This chain joins TRBV12-3 or TRBV12-4 and TRBJ2-5, with TRBD1 as a possible D gene (6 bases). This CDR3 spans 12 amino acids. The V end was cut by 5 bases, the J end by 3 bases, with 7 bases between. CDR3 sequence (DNA): TGTGCCAGCAGTCACAGGGAAGAGACCCAGTACTTC. It is translated as CASSHREETQYF.

This clonotype was detected only a few times. The rearrangement joins TRBV24-1 to TRBJ1-5; no definite D call. CDR1 is KGHDR and CDR2 is SFDVKD in the germline V gene. The CDR3 extends over 11 amino acids. Deletions cut 6 bases from V and 6 bases from J, with 5 bases between. The CDR3 DNA follows: TGTGCCACCAGTACCCGTCAGCCCCAGCATTTT. Protein sequence: CATSTRQPQHF.

The chain uses TRBV10-3 and TRBJ2-1; TRBD2 agrees at 9 bases. There are 16 residues in the CDR3. Germline CDR1 ENHRY, CDR2 SYGVKD. The V and J ends lost 2 bases and 1 base, in that order; junction bases with no gene match: 3. The CDR3, as DNA: TGTGCCATCAGTGAGCTAGCGGGATCGTCCTACAATGAGCAGTTCTTC. Translating gives CAISELAGSSYNEQFF.

The J gene is TRBJ2-3, the V gene TRBV28; D is unclear. The CDR3 spans 16 residues. V was clipped by 5 bases and J by 0 bases, with 15 bases between them. CDR1 is MDHEN, CDR2 SYDVKM, per germline. CDR3 loop: CASSEPGRSSTDTQYF. Written as DNA, the CDR3 is TGTGCCAGCAGTGAACCGGGCCGATCGAGCACAGATACGCAGTATTTT.

The chain has TRBV5-1 and TRBJ2-7; possibly TRBD2 for D (5 bases). V was clipped by 4 bases and J by 1 base, with 12 bases between them. The germline V gene has CDR1 SGHRS and CDR2 YFSETQ. The CDR3 spans 14 residues. The CDR3 sequence: CASSVRGPSYEQYF. DNA for the CDR3: TGCGCCAGCAGCGTGAGAGGGCCGTCCTACGAGCAGTACTTC.

The chain has TRBV20-1 and TRBJ2-7, with 9 nucleotides matching TRBD2. The CDR3 runs to 15 residues. V shed 3 bases and J 6 bases; nucleotides not matched to a gene: 12. Germline CDR1 is DFQATT and CDR2 is SNEGSKA (reference sequence). CDR3 in amino acids: CSASDPREGRSEQYF. As DNA, the CDR3 is TGCAGTGCTAGTGATCCGCGGGAGGGACGCAGCGAGCAGTACTTC.

This sequence joins TRBV12-3 or TRBV12-4 and TRBJ2-1; D gene unclear. The CDR3 runs 15 residues. V was trimmed by 8 bases and J by 2 bases, leaving 16 bases between them. The CDR3 DNA is TGTGCCAGCCATCACGAGGTCTCCCCCTACAATGAGCAGTTCTTC. The encoded protein is CASHHEVSPYNEQFF.

The chain uses TRBV5-6 and TRBJ2-1, with D perhaps being TRBD1 or TRBD2 (6 bases each). There are 18 residues in the CDR3. Trimming left V 2 bases short and J 0 bases short, with 18 bases between. The V gene's germline CDR1 is SGHDT and CDR2 YYEEEE. Here the CDR3 reads CASSLDRSDGSSYNEQFF. CDR3 sequence (DNA): TGTGCCAGCAGCTTAGACAGGTCCGACGGGAGCTCCTACAATGAGCAGTTCTTC.

This clonotype was detected a few times. The V and J genes are TRBV20-1 and TRBJ2-5; possibly TRBD2 for D (6 bases). Germline lookup yields CDR1 DFQATT and CDR2 SNEGSKA (reference sequence). V was clipped by 5 bases and J by 1 base, with 11 bases between them. The CDR3 is 13 residues long. CDR3 region: CSAGGGPQETQYF. The CDR3 nucleotides are TGCAGTGCTGGGGGAGGCCCCCAAGAGACCCAGTACTTC.

The V gene is TRBV19, the J gene TRBJ2-6; D not resolved. The V gene's germline CDR1 is LNHDA and CDR2 SQIVND (reference sequence). This CDR3 is 14 amino acids long. Trimming pared 8 bases from V and 0 bases from J, leaving 8 bases between. In DNA form, the CDR3 reads TGTGCCAGTGAACCCAACTCTGGGGCCAACGTCCTGACTTTC. It translates to CASEPNSGANVLTF.

This clonotype showed up just a few times. CDR3 DNA sequence: TGCAGTGCCGCACAACAGTTCGCCAAAAACATTCAGTACTTC. This codes for CSAAQQFAKNIQYF. The chain links TRBV20-1 to TRBJ2-4; no definite D call. CDR1 is DFQATT and CDR2 is SNEGSKA in the germline V gene (reference sequence). This CDR3 is built from 14 residues. Deletions cut 6 bases from V and 1 base from J, with 13 bases between.